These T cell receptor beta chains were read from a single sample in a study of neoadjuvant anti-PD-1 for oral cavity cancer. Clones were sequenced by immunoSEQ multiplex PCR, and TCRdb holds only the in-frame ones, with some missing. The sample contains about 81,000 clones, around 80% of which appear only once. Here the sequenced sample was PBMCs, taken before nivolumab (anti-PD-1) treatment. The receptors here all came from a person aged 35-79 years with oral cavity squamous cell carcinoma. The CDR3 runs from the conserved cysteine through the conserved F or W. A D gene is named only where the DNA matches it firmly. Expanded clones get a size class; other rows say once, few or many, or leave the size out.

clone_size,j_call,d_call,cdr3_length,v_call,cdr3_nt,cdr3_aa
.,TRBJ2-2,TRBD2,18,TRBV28,TGTGCCAGCATAGGGCAGGTTAACAGCGGGAGGGTCACCGGGGAGCTGTTTTTT,CASIGQVNSGRVTGELFF
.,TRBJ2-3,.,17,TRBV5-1,TGCGCCAGCAGCCCAAGGTCATTAGGGGTTGGGCTGGATACGCAGTATTTT,CASSPRSLGVGLDTQYF
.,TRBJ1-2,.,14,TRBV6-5,TGTGCCAGCAGTTCCCCCTGGGGGACCTATGGCTACACCTTC,CASSSPWGTYGYTF
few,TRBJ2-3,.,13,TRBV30,TGTGCCTGGGCCCCAGGGGACGTAGATACGCAGTATTTT,CAWAPGDVDTQYF
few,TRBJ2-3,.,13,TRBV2,TGTGCCAGCAACAGCGGCCGCACAGATACGCAGTATTTT,CASNSGRTDTQYF
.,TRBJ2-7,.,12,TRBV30,TGTGCCTGGGGGGGAGGCGGGGACGAGCAGTACTTC,CAWGGGGDEQYF
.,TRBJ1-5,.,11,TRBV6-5,TGTGCCAGCAGAGCGGATCAGCCCCAGCATTTT,CASRADQPQHF
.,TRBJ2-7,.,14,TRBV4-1,TGCGCCAGCAGCCAACTCGGAGTCTCCTACGAGCAGTACTTC,CASSQLGVSYEQYF
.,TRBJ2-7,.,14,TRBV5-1,TGCGCCAGCAGCTTGTGGGTGGGCAGCTACGAGCAGTACTTC,CASSLWVGSYEQYF
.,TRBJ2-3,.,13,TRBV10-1,TGCGCCAGCGGCGGGGATAGCACAGATACGCAGTATTTT,CASGGDSTDTQYF
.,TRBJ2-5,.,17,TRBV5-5,TGTGCCAGCAGCCCGCGGCCCCCCACGGGGGAACAAGAGACCCAGTACTTC,CASSPRPPTGEQETQYF
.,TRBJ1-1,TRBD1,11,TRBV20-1,TGCAGTGTTACAGGGGATTCGGTAGCTTTCTTT,CSVTGDSVAFF
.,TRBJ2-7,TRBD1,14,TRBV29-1,TGCAGCGTTATACCGGGACAGGGAGTCTACGAGCAGTACTTC,CSVIPGQGVYEQYF
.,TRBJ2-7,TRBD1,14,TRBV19,TGTGCCAGTAAGGAGGGGACAGGCACAGCAGAGCAGTACTTC,CASKEGTGTAEQYF
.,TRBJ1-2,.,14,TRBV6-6,TGTGCCAGCAGTTACCTGGGCAGTCTATATGGCTACACCTTC,CASSYLGSLYGYTF
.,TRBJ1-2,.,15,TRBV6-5,TGTGCCAGCAGAGGGGCAGGGTCCTCTAACTATGGCTACACCTTC,CASRGAGSSNYGYTF
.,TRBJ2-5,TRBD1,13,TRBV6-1,TGTGCCAGCAGAAGGACAGGGGAAGAGACCCAGTACTTC,CASRRTGEETQYF
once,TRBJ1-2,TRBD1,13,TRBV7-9,TGTGCCAGCAGCACTCGGGACAGGGACGGCTACACCTTC,CASSTRDRDGYTF
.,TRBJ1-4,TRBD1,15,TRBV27,TGTGCCAGCAGATCCTTTGGGACAGGGGCTGAAAAACTGTTTTTT,CASRSFGTGAEKLFF
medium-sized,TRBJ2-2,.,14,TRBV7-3,TGTGCCAGCAGCTTCAGTCTAGGGCCCGGGGAGCTGTTTTTT,CASSFSLGPGELFF
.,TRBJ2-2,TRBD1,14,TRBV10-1,TGCGCCAGCACTAACCAGGGGGCGACCGGGGAGCTGTTTTTT,CASTNQGATGELFF
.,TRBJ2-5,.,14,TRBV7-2,TGTGCCAGCAGCTTATCCTGGGGGCAAGAGACCCAGTACTTC,CASSLSWGQETQYF
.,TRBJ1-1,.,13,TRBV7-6,TGTGCCAGCAGCTTAGAAGCGAACACTGAAGCTTTCTTT,CASSLEANTEAFF
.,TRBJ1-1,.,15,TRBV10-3,TGTGCCATCAGTTTCGTACCCTCCTCAGACTCTGAAGCTTTCTTT,CAISFVPSSDSEAFF
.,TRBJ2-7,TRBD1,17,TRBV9,TGTGCCAGCAGCGCCTCAGCACCGGGACAGGGGGCTACCGAGCAGTACTTC,CASSASAPGQGATEQYF
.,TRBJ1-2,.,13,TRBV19,TGTGCCAGTAGCCCTACTCCTAACTATGGCTACACCTTC,CASSPTPNYGYTF
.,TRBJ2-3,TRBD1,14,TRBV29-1,TGCAGCGTTGAGGGGGACAGGCCGACAGATACGCAGTATTTT,CSVEGDRPTDTQYF
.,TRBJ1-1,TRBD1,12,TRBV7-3,TGTGCCAGCAGCACTGGACAGGGCCGGGCTTTCTTT,CASSTGQGRAFF
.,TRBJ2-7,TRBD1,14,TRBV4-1,TGCGCCAGCAGCCCCGGGACAGGACTTTACGAGCAGTACTTC,CASSPGTGLYEQYF
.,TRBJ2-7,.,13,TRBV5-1,TGCGCCAGCAGCTTGGAACAGGGTTCGGTGCAGTACTTC,CASSLEQGSVQYF
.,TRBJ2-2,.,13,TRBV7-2,TGTGCCAGCAGCTTAGGCAGGAACGGGGAGCTGTTTTTT,CASSLGRNGELFF
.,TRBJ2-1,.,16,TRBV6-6,TGTGCCAGCACTAACCCGGGGGACTCCATATACAATGAGCAGTTCTTC,CASTNPGDSIYNEQFF
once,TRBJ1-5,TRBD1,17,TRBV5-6,TGTGCCAGCAGCTCCCTAAAAGGGGGCTCGAGCAATCAGCCCCAGCATTTT,CASSSLKGGSSNQPQHF
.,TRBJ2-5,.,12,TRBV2,TGTGCCAGCAAGGGGTTGGGAGAGACCCAGTACTTC,CASKGLGETQYF
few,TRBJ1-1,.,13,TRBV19,TGTGCCAGTAGTATTGGTAGTCGCACTGAAGCTTTCTTT,CASSIGSRTEAFF
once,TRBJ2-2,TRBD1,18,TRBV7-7,TGTGCTAGCAGCCCAGCCCCCCACGGGACAGGTGGAGGGGGGGAGCTGTTTTTT,CASSPAPHGTGGGGELFF
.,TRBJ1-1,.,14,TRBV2,TGTGCCACGACGACGGTCATGGTGGGGACTGAAGCTTTCTTT,CATTTVMVGTEAFF
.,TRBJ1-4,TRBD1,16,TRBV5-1,TGCGCCAGCAGCGTGACAGGGGGTCCAACTAATGAAAAACTGTTTTTT,CASSVTGGPTNEKLFF
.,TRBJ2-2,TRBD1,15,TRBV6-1,TGTGCCAGCAGAGAAGACAGGGTCGGCACCGGGGAGCTGTTTTTT,CASREDRVGTGELFF
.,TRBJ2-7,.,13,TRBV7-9,TGTGCCAGCACCCGCTCCCCGGGGCACGAGCAGTACTTC,CASTRSPGHEQYF
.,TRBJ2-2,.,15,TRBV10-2,TGCGCCAGCCAGGGGAGGGCCGCGGGAACCGGGGAGCTGTTTTTT,CASQGRAAGTGELFF
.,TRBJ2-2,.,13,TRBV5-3,TGTGCCAGAAGCTTGGTAAACACCGGGGAGCTGTTTTTT,CARSLVNTGELFF
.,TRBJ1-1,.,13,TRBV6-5,TGTGCCAGCAGTTACTTAGGGAACACTGAAGCTTTCTTT,CASSYLGNTEAFF
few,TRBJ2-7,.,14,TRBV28,TGTGCCAGCAGTTTCAGGGTAACCCCCTACGAGCAGTACTTC,CASSFRVTPYEQYF
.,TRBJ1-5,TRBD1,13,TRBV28,TGTGCCAGCATAGACAGGGTAGAACAGCCCCAGCATTTT,CASIDRVEQPQHF
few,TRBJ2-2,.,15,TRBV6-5,TGTGCCAGCAGTTACTCGAGGGGGATACCCGGGGAGCTGTTTTTT,CASSYSRGIPGELFF
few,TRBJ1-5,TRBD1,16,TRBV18,TGTGCCAGCTCACCACAAGGACAGGGGGCTGGTCAGCCCCAGCATTTT,CASSPQGQGAGQPQHF
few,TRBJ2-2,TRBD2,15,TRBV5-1,TGCGCCAGCACCCTAGCGGGAGGGCCCCCCGGGGAGCTGTTTTTT,CASTLAGGPPGELFF
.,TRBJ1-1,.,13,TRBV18,TGTGCCAGCTCAGGACAGACTAACACTGAAGCTTTCTTT,CASSGQTNTEAFF
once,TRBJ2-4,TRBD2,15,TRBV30,TGTGCCTGGACGGGACTCGGGGGGAGGGGAAACATTCAGTACTTC,CAWTGLGGRGNIQYF
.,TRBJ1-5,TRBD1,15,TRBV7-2,TGTGCCAGCAGCTTATCCGGACAGGGCTGGCAGCCCCAGCATTTT,CASSLSGQGWQPQHF
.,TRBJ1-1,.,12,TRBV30,TGTGCCTGGATGTGGGGGAACACTGAAGCTTTCTTT,CAWMWGNTEAFF
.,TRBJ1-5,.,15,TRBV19,TGTGCCAGTAGTACGCGGACGGGAAGCAATCAGCCCCAGCATTTT,CASSTRTGSNQPQHF
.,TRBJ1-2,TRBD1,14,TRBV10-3,TGTGCCATCCCACGGACAGGGGCTGACTATGGCTACACCTTC,CAIPRTGADYGYTF